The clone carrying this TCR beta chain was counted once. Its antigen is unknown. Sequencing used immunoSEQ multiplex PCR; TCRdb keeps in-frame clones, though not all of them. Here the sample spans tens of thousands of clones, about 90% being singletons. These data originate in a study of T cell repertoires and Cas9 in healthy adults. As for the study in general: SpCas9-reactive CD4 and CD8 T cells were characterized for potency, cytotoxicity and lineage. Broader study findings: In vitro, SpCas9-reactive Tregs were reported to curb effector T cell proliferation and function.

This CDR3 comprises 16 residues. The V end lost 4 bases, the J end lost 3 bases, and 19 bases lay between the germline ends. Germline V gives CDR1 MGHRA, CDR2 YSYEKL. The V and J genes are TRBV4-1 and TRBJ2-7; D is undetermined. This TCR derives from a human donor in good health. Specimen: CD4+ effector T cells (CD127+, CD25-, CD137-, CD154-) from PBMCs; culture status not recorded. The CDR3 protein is CASSRSRSSGNYEQYF. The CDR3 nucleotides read TGCGCCAGCAGCCGATCAAGGTCGTCCGGTAACTACGAGCAGTACTTC.